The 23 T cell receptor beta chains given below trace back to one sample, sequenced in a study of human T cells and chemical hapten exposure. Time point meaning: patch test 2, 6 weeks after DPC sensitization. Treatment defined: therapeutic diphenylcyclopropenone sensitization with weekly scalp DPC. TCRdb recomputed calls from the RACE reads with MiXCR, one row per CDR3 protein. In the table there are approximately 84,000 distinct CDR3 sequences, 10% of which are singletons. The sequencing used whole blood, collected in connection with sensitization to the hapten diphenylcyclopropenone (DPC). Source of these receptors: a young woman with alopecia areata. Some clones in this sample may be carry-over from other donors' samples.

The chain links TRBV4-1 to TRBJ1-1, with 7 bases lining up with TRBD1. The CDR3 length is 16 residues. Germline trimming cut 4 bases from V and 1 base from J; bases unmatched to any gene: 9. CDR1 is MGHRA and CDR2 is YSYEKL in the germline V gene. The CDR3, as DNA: TGCGCCAGCAGCCTATCTCCGGGACAGCCGAACACTGAAGCTTTCTTT. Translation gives CASSLSPGQPNTEAFF.

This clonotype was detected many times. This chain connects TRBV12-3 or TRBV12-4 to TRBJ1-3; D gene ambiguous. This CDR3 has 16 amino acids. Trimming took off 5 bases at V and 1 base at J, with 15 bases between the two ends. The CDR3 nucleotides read TGTGCCAGCAGTCCAAGGACGGGCTCATCTGGAAACACCATATATTTT. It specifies CASSPRTGSSGNTIYF.

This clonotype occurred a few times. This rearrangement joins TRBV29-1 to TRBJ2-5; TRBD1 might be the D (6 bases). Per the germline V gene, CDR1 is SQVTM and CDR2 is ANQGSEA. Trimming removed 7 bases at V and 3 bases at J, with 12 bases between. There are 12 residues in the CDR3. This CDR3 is CSGTVREETQYF. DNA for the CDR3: TGCAGCGGGACAGTTCGGGAAGAGACCCAGTACTTC.

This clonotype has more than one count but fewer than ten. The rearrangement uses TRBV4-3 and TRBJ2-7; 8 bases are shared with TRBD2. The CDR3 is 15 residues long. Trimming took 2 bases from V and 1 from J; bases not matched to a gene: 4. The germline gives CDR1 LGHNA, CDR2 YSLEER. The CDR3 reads CASSQRAGASYEQYF. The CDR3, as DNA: TGCGCCAGCAGCCAACGAGCGGGAGCGTCCTACGAGCAGTACTTC.

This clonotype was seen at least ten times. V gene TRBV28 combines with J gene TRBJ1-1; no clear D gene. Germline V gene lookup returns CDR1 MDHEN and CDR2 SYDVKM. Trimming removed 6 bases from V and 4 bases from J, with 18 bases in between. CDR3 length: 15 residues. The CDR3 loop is CASSPRGGWGTEAFF. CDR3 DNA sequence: TGTGCCAGCAGCCCCCGGGGAGGGTGGGGCACTGAAGCTTTCTTT.

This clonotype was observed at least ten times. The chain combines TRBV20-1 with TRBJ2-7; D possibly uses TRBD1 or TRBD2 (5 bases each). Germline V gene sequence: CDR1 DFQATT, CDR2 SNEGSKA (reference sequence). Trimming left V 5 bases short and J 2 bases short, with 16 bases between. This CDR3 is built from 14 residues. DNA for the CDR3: TGCAGTGCTCCTTCCCTTGGGACCACCTACGAGCAGTACTTC. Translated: CSAPSLGTTYEQYF.

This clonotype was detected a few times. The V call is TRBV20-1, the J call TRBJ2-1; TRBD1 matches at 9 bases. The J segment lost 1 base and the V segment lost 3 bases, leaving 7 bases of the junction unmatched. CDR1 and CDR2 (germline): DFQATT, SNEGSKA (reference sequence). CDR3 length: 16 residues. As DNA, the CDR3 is TGCAGTGCTAGTGCCACAGGGGGCAGGTCCTACAATGAGCAGTTCTTC. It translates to CSASATGGRSYNEQFF.

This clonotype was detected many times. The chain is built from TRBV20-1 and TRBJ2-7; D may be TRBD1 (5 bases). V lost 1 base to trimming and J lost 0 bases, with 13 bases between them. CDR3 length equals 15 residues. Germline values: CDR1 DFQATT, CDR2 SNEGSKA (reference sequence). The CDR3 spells CSARAITGYSYEQYF. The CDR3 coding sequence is TGCAGTGCTAGAGCCATCACAGGTTACTCCTACGAGCAGTACTTC.

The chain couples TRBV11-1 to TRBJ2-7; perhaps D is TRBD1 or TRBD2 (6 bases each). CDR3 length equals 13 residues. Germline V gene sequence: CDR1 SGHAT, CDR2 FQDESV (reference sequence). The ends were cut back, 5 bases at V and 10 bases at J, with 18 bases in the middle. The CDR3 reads CASSAGQRGLQYF. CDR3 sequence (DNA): TGTGCCAGCAGCGCCGGACAGAGGGGACTCCAGTACTTC.

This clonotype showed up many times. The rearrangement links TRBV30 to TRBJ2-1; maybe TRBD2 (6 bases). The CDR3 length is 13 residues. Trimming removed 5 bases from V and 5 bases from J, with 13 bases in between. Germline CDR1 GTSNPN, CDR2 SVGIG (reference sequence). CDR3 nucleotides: TGTGCCTGGGCCCTCGGACTAAACAATGAGCAGTTCTTC. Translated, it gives CAWALGLNNEQFF.

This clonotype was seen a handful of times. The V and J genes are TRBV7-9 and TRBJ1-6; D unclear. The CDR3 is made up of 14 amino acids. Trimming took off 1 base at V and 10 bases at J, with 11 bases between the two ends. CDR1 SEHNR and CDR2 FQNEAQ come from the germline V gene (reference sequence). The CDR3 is CASSLGGYGSPLHF. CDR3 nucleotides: TGTGCCAGCAGCTTAGGAGGGTACGGGTCACCCCTCCACTTT.

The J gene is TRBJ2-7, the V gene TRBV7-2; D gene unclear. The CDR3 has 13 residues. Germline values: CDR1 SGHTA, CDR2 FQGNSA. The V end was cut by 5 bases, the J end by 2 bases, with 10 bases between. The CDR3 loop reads CASSPGFPYEQYF. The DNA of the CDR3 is TGTGCCAGCAGCCCCGGGTTTCCCTACGAGCAGTACTTC.

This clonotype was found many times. CDR3 DNA: TGTGCCAGCAGCTACAGCCCCCAGGGAACAGATACGCAGTATTTT. This encodes CASSYSPQGTDTQYF. The chain links TRBV6-5 to TRBJ2-3; maybe TRBD1 (5 bases). V gave up 6 bases and J gave up 3 bases, with 16 bases separating them. The germline V gene has CDR1 MNHEY and CDR2 SVGAGI. The CDR3 loop spans 15 amino acids.

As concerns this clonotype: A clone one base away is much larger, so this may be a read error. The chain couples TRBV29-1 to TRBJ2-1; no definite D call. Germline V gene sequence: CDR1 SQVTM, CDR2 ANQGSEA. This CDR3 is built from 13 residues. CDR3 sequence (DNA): TGCAGTGTGGAGTCGACCCGGGCCAATGAGCAGTTCTTC. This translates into CSVESTRANEQFF.

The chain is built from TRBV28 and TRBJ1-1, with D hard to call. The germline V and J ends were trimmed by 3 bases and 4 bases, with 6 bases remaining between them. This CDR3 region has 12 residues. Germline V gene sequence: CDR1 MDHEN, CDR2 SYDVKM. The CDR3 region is CASSFKATEAFF. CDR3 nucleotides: TGTGCCAGCAGTTTTAAGGCCACTGAAGCTTTCTTT.

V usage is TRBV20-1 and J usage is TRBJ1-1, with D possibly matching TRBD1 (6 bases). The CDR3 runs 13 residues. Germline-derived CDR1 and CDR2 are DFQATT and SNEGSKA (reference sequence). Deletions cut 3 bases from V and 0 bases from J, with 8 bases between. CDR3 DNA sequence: TGCAGTGCTAGGGACAGAATGAACACTGAAGCTTTCTTT. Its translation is CSARDRMNTEAFF.

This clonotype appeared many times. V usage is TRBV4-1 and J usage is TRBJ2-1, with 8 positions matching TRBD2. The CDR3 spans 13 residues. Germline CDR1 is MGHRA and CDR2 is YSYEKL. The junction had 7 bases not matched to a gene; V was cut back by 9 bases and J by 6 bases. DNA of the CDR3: TGCGCCAGTGGGGACGGGAGGGGCAATGAGCAGTTCTTC. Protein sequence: CASGDGRGNEQFF.

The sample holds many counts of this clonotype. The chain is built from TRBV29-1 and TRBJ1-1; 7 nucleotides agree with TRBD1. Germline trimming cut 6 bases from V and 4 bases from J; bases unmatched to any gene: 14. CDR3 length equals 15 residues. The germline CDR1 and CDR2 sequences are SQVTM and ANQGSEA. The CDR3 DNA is TGCAGCGTAGCGCCCCCGGGACAGATAATCACTGAAGCTTTCTTT. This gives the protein CSVAPPGQIITEAFF.

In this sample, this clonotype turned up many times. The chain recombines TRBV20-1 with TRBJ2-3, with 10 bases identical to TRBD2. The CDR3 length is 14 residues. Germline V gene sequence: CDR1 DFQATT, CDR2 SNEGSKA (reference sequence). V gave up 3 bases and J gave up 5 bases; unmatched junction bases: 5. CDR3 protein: CSASGLAERDTQYF. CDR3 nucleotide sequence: TGCAGTGCTAGCGGACTAGCGGAGAGAGATACGCAGTATTTT.

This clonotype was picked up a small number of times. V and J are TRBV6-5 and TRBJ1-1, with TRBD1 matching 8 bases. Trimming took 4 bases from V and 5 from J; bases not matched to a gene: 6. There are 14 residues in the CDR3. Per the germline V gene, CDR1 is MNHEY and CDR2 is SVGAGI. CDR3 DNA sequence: TGTGCCAGCAGTTCGACAGGGGCGATAACTGAAGCTTTCTTT. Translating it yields CASSSTGAITEAFF.

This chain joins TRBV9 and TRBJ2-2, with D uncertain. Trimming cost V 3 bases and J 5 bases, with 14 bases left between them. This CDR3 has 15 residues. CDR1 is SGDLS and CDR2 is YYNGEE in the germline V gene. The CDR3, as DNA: TGTGCCAGCAGCGCCTTTGTAACTTCGACCGGGGAGCTGTTTTTT. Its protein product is CASSAFVTSTGELFF.

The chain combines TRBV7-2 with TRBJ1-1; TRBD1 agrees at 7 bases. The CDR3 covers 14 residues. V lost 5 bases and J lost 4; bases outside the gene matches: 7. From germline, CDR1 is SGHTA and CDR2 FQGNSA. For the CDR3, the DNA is TGTGCCAGCAGCCCGTCGCAGGGGGGCACTGAAGCTTTCTTT. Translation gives CASSPSQGGTEAFF. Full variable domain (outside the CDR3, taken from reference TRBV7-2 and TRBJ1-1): GAGVSQSPSNKVTEKGKDVELRCDPISGHTALYWYRQSLGQGLEFLIYFQGNSAPDKSGLPSDRFSAERTGGSVSTLTIQRTQQEDSAVYLCASSPSQGGTEAFFGQGTRLTVV.

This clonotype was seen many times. The CDR3 DNA reads TGTGCCAGCAGCCCGGACAGGGGGCGGGCCGGGGAGCTGTTTTTT. Translating gives CASSPDRGRAGELFF. The J gene is TRBJ2-2, the V gene TRBV11-2; 11 bases agree with TRBD1. The length of the CDR3 is 15 residues. Germline lookup yields CDR1 SGHAT and CDR2 FQNNGV. The junction had 5 bases not matched to a gene; V was cut back by 5 bases and J by 6 bases.